Below are 5 T cell receptor beta chains sequenced from a single sample in a study of beta chain features in type 1 diabetes. Every bit of the isolated RNA underwent reverse transcription, so sequencing read expressed TCRB transcripts. This table comes from immunoSEQ multiplex PCR, and its TCRdb copy is limited to in-frame clones, with some not included. The sample holds under 450,000 clones, roughly 16% seen once. Sequenced input: naive CD4+ T cells from blood. Receptor source: a woman younger than 30 in good health.

The V and J genes are TRBV5-1 and TRBJ2-6; 8 bases align to TRBD1. With 4 bases clipped from V and 2 bases from J, the junction kept 5 bases outside the gene matches. This CDR3 spans 16 amino acids. Germline values: CDR1 SGHRS, CDR2 YFSETQ. DNA for the CDR3: TGCGCCAGCAGCGTTTTGACAGGGGCTGGGGCCAACGTCCTGACTTTC. Translated: CASSVLTGAGANVLTF.

Only a few counts were recorded for this clone. This sequence joins TRBV4-2 and TRBJ2-5; D perhaps matches TRBD2 (6 bases). Germline V gene lookup returns CDR1 LGHNA and CDR2 YNFKEQ. CDR3 length equals 14 residues. V lost 2 bases, J lost 5 bases, and 12 bases lay in between. CDR3 protein: CASSQPGAGETQYF. The DNA of the CDR3 is TGTGCCAGCAGCCAACCCGGGGCGGGGGAGACCCAGTACTTC.

The chain employs TRBV30 and TRBJ2-7, with 7 bases identical to TRBD1. Germline V gene sequence: CDR1 GTSNPN, CDR2 SVGIG (reference sequence). Trimming removed 1 base from V and 5 bases from J; junction bases left unmatched: 8. This CDR3 is built from 14 residues. CDR3 nucleotides: TGTGCCTGGAGTGAGGGGGACAGACCCCACGAGCAGTACTTC. Encoded protein: CAWSEGDRPHEQYF.

This clone was seen only once. The rearrangement links TRBV4-3 to TRBJ1-1, with a tentative D call TRBD1 (6 bases). CDR1 is LGHNA, CDR2 YSLEER, per germline. This CDR3 spans 12 amino acids. Between the trimmed V and J ends, which lost 3 bases and 10 bases, there was a span of 12 bases. CDR3 bases: TGCGCCAGCAGCCAGACGACAGGTCGAGCTTTCTTT. Translating gives CASSQTTGRAFF.

A few counts support this clone. The gene calls are TRBV2 and TRBJ2-7; 8 bases map to TRBD1. V lost 2 bases to trimming and J lost 2 bases; unmatched junction nucleotides: 2. Germline V CDR1 and CDR2: SNHLY, FYNNEI. The CDR3 contains 14 residues. The chain's CDR3 is CASSEQGAPYEQYF. CDR3 DNA: TGTGCCAGCAGTGAACAGGGGGCCCCCTACGAGCAGTACTTC.